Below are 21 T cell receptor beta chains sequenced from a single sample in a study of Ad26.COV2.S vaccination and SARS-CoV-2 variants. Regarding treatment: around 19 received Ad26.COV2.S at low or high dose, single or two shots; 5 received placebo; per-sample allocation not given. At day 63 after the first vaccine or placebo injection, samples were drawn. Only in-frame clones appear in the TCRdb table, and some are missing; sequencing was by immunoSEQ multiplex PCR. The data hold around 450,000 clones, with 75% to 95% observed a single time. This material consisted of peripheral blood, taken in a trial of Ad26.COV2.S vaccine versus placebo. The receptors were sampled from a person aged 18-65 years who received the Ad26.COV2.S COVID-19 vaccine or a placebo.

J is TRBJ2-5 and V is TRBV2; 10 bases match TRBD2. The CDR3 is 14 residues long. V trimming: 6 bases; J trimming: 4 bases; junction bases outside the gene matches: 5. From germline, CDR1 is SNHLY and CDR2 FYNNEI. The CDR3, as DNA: TGTGCCAGCAGCAAGCGGGAGGGCTTAGAGACCCAGTACTTC. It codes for CASSKREGLETQYF.

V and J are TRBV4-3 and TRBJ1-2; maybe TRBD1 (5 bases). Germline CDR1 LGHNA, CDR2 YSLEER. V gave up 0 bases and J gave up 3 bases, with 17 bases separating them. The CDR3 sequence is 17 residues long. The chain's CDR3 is CASSQDLWQGNHYGYTF. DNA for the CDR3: TGCGCCAGCAGCCAAGATCTATGGCAGGGTAATCACTATGGCTACACCTTC.

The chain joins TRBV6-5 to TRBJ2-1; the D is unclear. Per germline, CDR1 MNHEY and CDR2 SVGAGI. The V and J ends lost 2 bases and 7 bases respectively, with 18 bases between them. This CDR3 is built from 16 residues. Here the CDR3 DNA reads TGTGCCAGCAGTTACGGTGCCCAGCACCCTGGGAATGAGCAGTTCTTC. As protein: CASSYGAQHPGNEQFF.

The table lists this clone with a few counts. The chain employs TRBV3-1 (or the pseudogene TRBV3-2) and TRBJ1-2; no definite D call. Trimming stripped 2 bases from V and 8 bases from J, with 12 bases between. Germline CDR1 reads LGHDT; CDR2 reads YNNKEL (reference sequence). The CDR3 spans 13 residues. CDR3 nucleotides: TGTGCCAGCAGCCAAACACCGAAGGAGGGCTACACCTTC. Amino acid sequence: CASSQTPKEGYTF.

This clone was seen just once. CDR3 residues: CASSEQGASYNSPLHF. In DNA form, the CDR3 reads TGTGCCAGCAGTGAACAGGGGGCCTCCTATAATTCACCCCTCCACTTT. The V call is TRBV6-1, the J call TRBJ1-6, with 8 nucleotides matching TRBD1. Germline CDR1 MNHNS, CDR2 SASEGT. This CDR3 has 16 amino acids. V trimming: 2 bases; J trimming: 0 bases; junction bases outside the gene matches: 0.

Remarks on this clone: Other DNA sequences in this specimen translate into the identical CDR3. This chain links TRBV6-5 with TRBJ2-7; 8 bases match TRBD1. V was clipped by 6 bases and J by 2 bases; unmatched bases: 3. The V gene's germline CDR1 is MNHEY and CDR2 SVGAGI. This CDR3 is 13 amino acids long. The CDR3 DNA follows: TGTGCCAGCAGCCTGGACAGGGCCTACGAGCAGTACTTC. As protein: CASSLDRAYEQYF.

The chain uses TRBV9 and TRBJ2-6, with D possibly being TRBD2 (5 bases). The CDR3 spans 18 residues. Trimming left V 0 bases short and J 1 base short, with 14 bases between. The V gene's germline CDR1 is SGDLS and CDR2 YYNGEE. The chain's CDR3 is CASSVASWTGSGANVLTF. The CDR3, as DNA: TGTGCCAGCAGCGTAGCTTCATGGACGGGATCTGGGGCCAACGTCCTGACTTTC.

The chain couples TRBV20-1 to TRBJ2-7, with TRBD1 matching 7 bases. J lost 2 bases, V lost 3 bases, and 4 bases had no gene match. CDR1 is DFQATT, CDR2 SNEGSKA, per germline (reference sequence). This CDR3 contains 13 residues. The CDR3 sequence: CSASYRGPYEQYF. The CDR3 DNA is TGCAGTGCTAGTTATAGGGGGCCCTACGAGCAGTACTTC.

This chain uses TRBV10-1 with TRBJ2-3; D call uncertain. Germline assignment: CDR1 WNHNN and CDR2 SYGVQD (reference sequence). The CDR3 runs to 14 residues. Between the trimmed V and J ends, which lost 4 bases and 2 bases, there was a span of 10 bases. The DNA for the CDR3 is TGCGCCAGCAGTGTTGGAGCCCTCACAGATACGCAGTATTTT. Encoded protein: CASSVGALTDTQYF.

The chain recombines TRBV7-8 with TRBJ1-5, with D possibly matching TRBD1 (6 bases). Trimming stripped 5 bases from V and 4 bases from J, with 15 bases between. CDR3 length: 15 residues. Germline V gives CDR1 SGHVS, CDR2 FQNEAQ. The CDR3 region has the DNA TGTGCCAGCAGCCCTACAGGGAAACAAAATCAGCCCCAGCATTTT. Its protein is CASSPTGKQNQPQHF.

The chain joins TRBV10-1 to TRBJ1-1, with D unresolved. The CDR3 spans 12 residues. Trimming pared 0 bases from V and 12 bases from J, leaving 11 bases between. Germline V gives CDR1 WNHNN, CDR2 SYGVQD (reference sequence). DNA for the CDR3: TGCGCCAGCAGTGAGTCAAGCGGTGGGTCTTTCTTT. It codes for CASSESSGGSFF.

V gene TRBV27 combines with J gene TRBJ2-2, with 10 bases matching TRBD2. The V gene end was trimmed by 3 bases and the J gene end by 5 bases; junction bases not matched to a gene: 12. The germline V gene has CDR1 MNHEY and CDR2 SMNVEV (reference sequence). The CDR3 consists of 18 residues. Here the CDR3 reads CASSFLLAGDLVTGELFF. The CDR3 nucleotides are TGTGCCAGCAGTTTCCTCCTAGCGGGAGATTTAGTGACCGGGGAGCTGTTTTTT.

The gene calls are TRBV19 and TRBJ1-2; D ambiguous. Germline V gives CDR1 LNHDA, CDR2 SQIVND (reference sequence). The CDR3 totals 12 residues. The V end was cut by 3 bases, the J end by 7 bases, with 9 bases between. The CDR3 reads CASSMRDLGYTF. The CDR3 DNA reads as TGTGCCAGTAGTATGAGGGATCTTGGCTACACCTTC. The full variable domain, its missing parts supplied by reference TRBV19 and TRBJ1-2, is DGGITQSPKYLFRKEGQNVTLSCEQNLNHDAMYWYRQDPGQGLRLIYYSQIVNDFQKGDIAEGYSVSREKKESFPLTVTSAQKNPTAFYLCASSMRDLGYTFGSGTRLTVV.

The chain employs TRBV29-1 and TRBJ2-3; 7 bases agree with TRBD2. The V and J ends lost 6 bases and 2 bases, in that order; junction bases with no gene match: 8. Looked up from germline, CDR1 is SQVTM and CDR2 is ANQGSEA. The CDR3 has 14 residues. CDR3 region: CSVPWREITDTQYF. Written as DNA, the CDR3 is TGCAGCGTCCCCTGGCGGGAGATCACAGATACGCAGTATTTT.

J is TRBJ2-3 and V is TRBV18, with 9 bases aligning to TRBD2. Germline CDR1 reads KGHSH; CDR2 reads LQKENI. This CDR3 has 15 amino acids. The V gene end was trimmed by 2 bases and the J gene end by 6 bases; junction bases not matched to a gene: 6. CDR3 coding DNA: TGTGCCAGCTCACCAGCCCTAGCGGGAATGGATACGCAGTATTTT. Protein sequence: CASSPALAGMDTQYF.

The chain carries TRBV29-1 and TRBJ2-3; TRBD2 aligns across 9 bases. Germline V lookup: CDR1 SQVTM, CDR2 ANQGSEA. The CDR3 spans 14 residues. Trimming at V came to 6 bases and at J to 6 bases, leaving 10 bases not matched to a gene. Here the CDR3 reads CSVVAVGLADTQYF. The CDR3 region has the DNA TGCAGCGTCGTGGCCGTGGGACTAGCCGATACGCAGTATTTT.

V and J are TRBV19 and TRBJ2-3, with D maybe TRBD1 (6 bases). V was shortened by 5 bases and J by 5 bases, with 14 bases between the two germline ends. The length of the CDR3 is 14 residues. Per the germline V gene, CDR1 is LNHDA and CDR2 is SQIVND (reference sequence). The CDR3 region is CASSPRQGKDTQYF. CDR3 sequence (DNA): TGTGCCAGTAGTCCCCGTCAGGGGAAAGATACGCAGTATTTT.

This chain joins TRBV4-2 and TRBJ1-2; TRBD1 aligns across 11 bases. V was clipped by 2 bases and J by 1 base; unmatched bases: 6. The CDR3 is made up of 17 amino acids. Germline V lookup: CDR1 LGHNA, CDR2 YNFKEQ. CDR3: CASSQRTGGADNYGYTF. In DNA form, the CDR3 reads TGTGCCAGCAGCCAAAGGACAGGGGGCGCCGATAACTATGGCTACACCTTC.

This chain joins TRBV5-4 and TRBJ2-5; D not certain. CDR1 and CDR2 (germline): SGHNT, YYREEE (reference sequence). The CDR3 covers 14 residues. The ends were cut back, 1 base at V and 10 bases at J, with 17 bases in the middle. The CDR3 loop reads CASSLRGPSRGQYF. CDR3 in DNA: TGTGCCAGCAGCTTGCGCGGTCCGAGTCGAGGCCAGTACTTC.

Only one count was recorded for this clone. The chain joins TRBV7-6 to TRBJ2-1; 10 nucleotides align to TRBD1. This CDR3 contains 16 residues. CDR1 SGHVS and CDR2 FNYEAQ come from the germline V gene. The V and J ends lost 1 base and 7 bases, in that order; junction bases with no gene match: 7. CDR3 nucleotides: TGTGCCAGCAGCTTAGTCGGGGGACAGGGGTGGAATGAGCAGTTCTTC. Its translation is CASSLVGGQGWNEQFF.

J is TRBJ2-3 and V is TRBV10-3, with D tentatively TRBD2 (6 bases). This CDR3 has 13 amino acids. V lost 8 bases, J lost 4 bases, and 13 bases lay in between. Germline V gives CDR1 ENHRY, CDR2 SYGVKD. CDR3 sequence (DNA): TGTGCCATCTCGGCGGGAATCGCAGATACGCAGTATTTT. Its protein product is CAISAGIADTQYF.